This T cell receptor (beta chain) was documented in a study of T cells after yellow fever vaccination. The study, taken as a whole, reports: Detected again after the booster were most primary-vaccination clones, at roughly 95% CD4 and roughly 88% CD8. Some clonotypes, a small share, were shared between CD4 and CD8 compartments.

Conversion of TCR transcripts into cDNA relied on 5'RACE template switching, which added a universal primer site and UMIs. One entry per CDR3 protein, called by TCRdb with MiXCR from the 5' RACE reads. The sample includes 150,000 or so distinct CDR3 sequences, 6% to 7.5% of them seen just once. The CDR3 spans 18 residues. Worth noting for this clonotype: Antigen: not known.

This rearrangement joins TRBV12-3 or TRBV12-4 to TRBJ2-3; perhaps TRBD2 as D (5 bases). Sequencing used CD4+ T cells sorted from PBMCs, obtained 5 days after the first yellow fever vaccination. The sequence derives from a man younger than 35 who received the YFV17D yellow fever vaccine. This CDR3 reads CTCSLAPRLPTSTDTQYF. The CDR3 DNA sequence: TGTACCTGCAGTTTAGCGCCGCGACTTCCTACCTCCACAGATACGCAGTATTTT.